This T cell receptor beta chain was profiled in a study of CD8 T cells in Susac syndrome. Study-wide results and limits: It was acknowledged by the study that relatively few individuals were included in its TCR sequencing and HLA analysis.

The sequenced target, TCR beta, came from blood CD8+ and CD4+ T cells. Through negative isolation, CD4+ and CD8+ T cells were obtained, while TEMRA cells were enriched using FACS. In this sample, this clonotype turned up a few times. The antigen remains unidentified. RNA amounts of about 0.5 to 1 ug underwent reverse transcription with random hexamers. An immunoSEQ multiplex PCR amplified TCR beta CDR3 over 54 Vbeta and 13 Jbeta. TCRdb re-called the immunoSEQ multiplex PCR reads through MiXCR, storing one row per CDR3 protein. The profile covers some 130,000 distinct CDR3 sequences, with approximately 94% appearing a single time and less than 0.15% taken by the ten largest. The sample was CD4+ T cells from PBMCs. The clonotype was recovered from a human donor with multiple sclerosis.

This chain's CDR3 is CASQRGRDTEAFF. The CDR3 DNA follows: TGTGCCAGCCAGCGGGGGAGAGACACTGAAGCTTTCTTT. The rearrangement joins TRBV7-9 to TRBJ1-1; possible D gene TRBD1, 5 bases. The CDR3 consists of 13 residues. CDR1 and CDR2 from the germline V gene are SEHNR and FQNEAQ (reference sequence). The V end lost 8 bases, the J end lost 3 bases, and 13 bases lay between the germline ends. The variable domain in full, completed from reference TRBV7-9 and TRBJ1-1, reads DTGVSQNPRHKITKRGQNVTFRCDPISEHNRLYWYRQTLGQGPEFLTYFQNEAQLEKSRLLSDRFSAERPKGSFSTLEIQRTEQGDSAMYLCASQRGRDTEAFFGQGTRLTVV.